The 11 T cell receptor beta chains given below trace back to one sample, sequenced in a study of CD8+ T cells in alopecia areata. RNA, once extracted, was reverse transcribed into cDNA for use as the sequencing template. Method: immunoSEQ multiplex PCR; TCRdb's copy keeps in-frame clones and lacks some. The table shows more than 200,000 clones, with 67% occurring only once. The source was CD4+ T cells sorted from blood, collected at week 0. Receptors were obtained from a human donor with alopecia areata.

This chain joins TRBV7-2 and TRBJ2-2; no firm D call. V shed 1 base and J shed 6 bases, with 9 bases lying between them. This CDR3 has 14 amino acids. Looked up from germline, CDR1 is SGHTA and CDR2 is FQGNSA. The CDR3 sequence: CASSLGGSAGELFF. The CDR3 DNA reads TGTGCCAGCAGCTTAGGGGGTTCAGCCGGGGAGCTGTTTTTT. Looking up the rest from reference TRBV7-2 and TRBJ2-2 gives the full variable domain: GAGVSQSPSNKVTEKGKDVELRCDPISGHTALYWYRQSLGQGLEFLIYFQGNSAPDKSGLPSDRFSAERTGGSVSTLTIQRTQQEDSAVYLCASSLGGSAGELFFGEGSRLTVL.

V is TRBV19 and J is TRBJ1-2, with TRBD1 as a possible D gene (5 bases). Trimming pared 11 bases from V and 8 bases from J, leaving 12 bases between. The CDR3 is made up of 10 amino acids. Germline V gives CDR1 LNHDA, CDR2 SQIVND (reference sequence). In nucleotides, the CDR3 is TGTGCCTCTCAAGGGGTCGGCTACACCTTC. It encodes CASQGVGYTF.

V usage is TRBV18 and J usage is TRBJ2-1, with a tentative D call TRBD2 (5 bases). The CDR3 extends over 13 amino acids. Germline loops: CDR1 KGHSH, CDR2 LQKENI. V was trimmed by 3 bases and J by 8 bases, leaving 11 bases between them. The CDR3 DNA follows: TGTGCCAGCTCACCGGACTCAAGCGATGAGCAGTTCTTC. Its translation is CASSPDSSDEQFF.

The genes are TRBV7-9 and TRBJ1-6; possible D gene TRBD1, 5 bases. The CDR3 runs 12 residues. V lost 4 bases and J 8 bases, leaving 6 bases between the germline ends. Germline V gene lookup returns CDR1 SEHNR and CDR2 FQNEAQ (reference sequence). CDR3 DNA sequence: TGTGCCAGCAGCTCGGGGGATTCACCCCTCCACTTT. Encoded protein: CASSSGDSPLHF.

This rearrangement joins TRBV6-1 to TRBJ2-1; D may correspond to TRBD1 or TRBD2 (6 bases each). Deletions cut 6 bases from V and 8 bases from J, with 8 bases between. CDR1 MNHNS and CDR2 SASEGT come from the germline V gene. This CDR3 is built from 11 residues. The CDR3 spells CASREGDEQFF. In DNA form, the CDR3 reads TGTGCCAGCAGGGAGGGGGATGAGCAGTTCTTC.

This clone has only a few counts. This chain links TRBV7-9 with TRBJ2-3; the match to TRBD2 covers 9 bases. The V gene's germline CDR1 is SEHNR and CDR2 FQNEAQ (reference sequence). This CDR3 has 15 residues. Trimming cost V 2 bases and J 0 bases; bases outside gene matches: 0. The CDR3 nucleotides read TGTGCCAGCAGCTTAACTAGCGGGAGCACAGATACGCAGTATTTT. It encodes CASSLTSGSTDTQYF.

The V and J genes are TRBV2 and TRBJ2-3; possibly TRBD1 for D (5 bases). Germline V gene data show CDR1 as SNHLY and CDR2 as FYNNEI. The CDR3 runs 14 residues. Trimming left V 5 bases short and J 0 bases short, with 9 bases between. The DNA for the CDR3 is TGTGCCAGCAGTAGACAGACTAGCACAGATACGCAGTATTTT. Translating it yields CASSRQTSTDTQYF.

V usage is TRBV25-1 and J usage is TRBJ1-5, with D uncertain. Germline V gene lookup returns CDR1 MGHDK and CDR2 SYGVNS. Trimming took 4 bases from V and 3 from J, leaving 10 bases between them. The CDR3 totals 14 residues. The CDR3 coding sequence is TGTGCCAGCAGTGGAGTTGGGTCCAATCAGCCCCAGCATTTT. It codes for CASSGVGSNQPQHF.

The rearrangement links TRBV6-1 to TRBJ1-6; D remains unclear. Per germline, CDR1 MNHNS and CDR2 SASEGT. Trimming stripped 3 bases from V and 15 bases from J, with 9 bases between. This CDR3 is built from 11 residues. This chain's CDR3 is CASSDLLHLHF. CDR3 DNA: TGTGCCAGCAGTGACTTATTACACCTCCACTTT.

V gene TRBV27 combines with J gene TRBJ1-1, with D perhaps matching TRBD1 (6 bases). In germline, CDR1 is MNHEY, CDR2 SMNVEV (reference sequence). V was clipped by 10 bases and J by 1 base, with 19 bases between them. CDR3 length equals 15 residues. The CDR3 nucleotides read TGTGCCACCGGGGGGGCAGGCCCAGCGAACACTGAAGCTTTCTTT. Encoded protein: CATGGAGPANTEAFF.

This chain's CDR3 is CASSGDRGRDQPQHF. In DNA, the CDR3 is TGTGCCAGCAGTGGGGACAGGGGGCGTGATCAGCCCCAGCATTTT. The gene calls are TRBV2 and TRBJ1-5; TRBD1 matches 12 bases. Germline CDR1 and CDR2: SNHLY and FYNNEI. This CDR3 has 15 amino acids. The junction had 3 bases not matched to a gene; V was cut back by 4 bases and J by 5 bases.